This T cell receptor beta chain was captured by sequencing in a study of blood T cells in healthy people across ages. Study-level findings and limits: CMV infection status of these donors was not known. The study could not conclusively compare naive and antigen-experienced cells, given its unsorted PBMCs.

CDR1 LGHNA and CDR2 YNFKEQ come from the germline V gene. This CDR3 is 17 amino acids long. The use of a sample-barcoded 5' primer and a J-beta primer mix characterized a second PCR of roughly 7 to 11 cycles. Every individual sample yielded 2.5 million or more paired-end reads (each containing CDR3). TCRdb processed the 5' RACE reads anew with MiXCR; each CDR3 protein has one entry. In the table there are some 1.1 million distinct CDR3 sequences, more than 30% of which are singletons. In this sample, this clonotype turned up many times. Its specificity is unknown. The junction does not match germline at one end; this may be a read error.

Material: blood. The sequence was obtained from a man aged 18 to 35 in good health. The J gene is TRBJ2-6, the V gene TRBV4-2; D is unresolved. For the CDR3, the DNA is TGTGCCAGCAGTCAAGATCCCGCCAGCTCTGGGGCCAACGTCCTGACTTTC. This sequence encodes CASSQDPASSGANVLTF.